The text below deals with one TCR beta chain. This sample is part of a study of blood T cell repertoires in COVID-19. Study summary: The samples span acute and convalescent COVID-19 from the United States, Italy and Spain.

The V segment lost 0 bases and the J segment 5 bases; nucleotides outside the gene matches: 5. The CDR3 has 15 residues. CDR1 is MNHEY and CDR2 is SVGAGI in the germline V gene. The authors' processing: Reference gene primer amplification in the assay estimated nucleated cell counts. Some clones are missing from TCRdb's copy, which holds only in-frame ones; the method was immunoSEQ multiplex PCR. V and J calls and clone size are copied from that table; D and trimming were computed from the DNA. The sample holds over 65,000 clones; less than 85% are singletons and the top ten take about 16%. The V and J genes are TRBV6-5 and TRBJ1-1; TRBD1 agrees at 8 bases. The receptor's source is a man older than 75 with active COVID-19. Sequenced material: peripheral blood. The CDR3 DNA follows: TGTGCCAGCAGTTACTCTGGACAGGGAGGAACTGAAGCTTTCTTT. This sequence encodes CASSYSGQGGTEAFF.